Given below is one T cell receptor beta chain in context. The data were obtained in a study of blood T cells in healthy people across ages. Losses at the gene ends were 3 bases for V and 4 bases for J; bases not matched to a gene: 5. Germline CDR1 LGHNA, CDR2 YNFKEQ. This CDR3 is 15 amino acids long. The authors ran a second PCR of roughly 6 to 11 cycles using a sample-barcoded 5' primer and a J-beta primer mix. Each CDR3 protein gets one entry after TCRdb re-called the 5' RACE reads with MiXCR. The repertoire holds about a million distinct CDR3 sequences, with about 53% as singletons. Sequencing was performed on blood. The receptor comes from a woman aged 60-75 years in good health. The V gene is TRBV4-2, the J gene TRBJ1-4; 7 bases map to TRBD1. CDR3 loop: CASSQLRGDNEKLFF. The CDR3 DNA reads as TGTGCCAGCAGCCAGCTCAGGGGGGATAATGAAAAACTGTTTTTT.